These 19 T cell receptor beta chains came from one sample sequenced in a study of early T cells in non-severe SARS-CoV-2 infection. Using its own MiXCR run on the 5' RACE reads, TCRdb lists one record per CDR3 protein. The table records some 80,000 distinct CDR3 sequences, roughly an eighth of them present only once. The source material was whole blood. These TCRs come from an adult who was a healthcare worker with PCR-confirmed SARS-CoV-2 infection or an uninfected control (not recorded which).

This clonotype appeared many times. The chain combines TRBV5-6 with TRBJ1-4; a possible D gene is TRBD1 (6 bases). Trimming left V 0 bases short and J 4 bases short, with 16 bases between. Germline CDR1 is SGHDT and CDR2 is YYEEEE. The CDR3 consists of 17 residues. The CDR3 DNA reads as TGTGCCAGCAGCTTGGGGACAGCAAGACAAGTTAATGAAAAACTGTTTTTT. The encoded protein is CASSLGTARQVNEKLFF.

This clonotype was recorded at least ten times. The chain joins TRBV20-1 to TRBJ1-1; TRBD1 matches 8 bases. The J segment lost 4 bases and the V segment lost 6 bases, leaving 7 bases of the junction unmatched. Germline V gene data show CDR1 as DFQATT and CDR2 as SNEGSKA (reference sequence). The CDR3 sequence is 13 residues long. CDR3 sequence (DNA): TGCAGTGCGCCCCAAACAGGGGGCACTGAAGCTTTCTTT. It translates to CSAPQTGGTEAFF.

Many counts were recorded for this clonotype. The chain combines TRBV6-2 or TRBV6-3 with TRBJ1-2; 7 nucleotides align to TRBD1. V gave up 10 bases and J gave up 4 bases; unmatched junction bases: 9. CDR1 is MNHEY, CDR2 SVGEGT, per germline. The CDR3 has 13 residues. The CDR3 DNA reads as TGTGCCACCCGGGACAGTACCACCTATGGCTACACCTTC. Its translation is CATRDSTTYGYTF.

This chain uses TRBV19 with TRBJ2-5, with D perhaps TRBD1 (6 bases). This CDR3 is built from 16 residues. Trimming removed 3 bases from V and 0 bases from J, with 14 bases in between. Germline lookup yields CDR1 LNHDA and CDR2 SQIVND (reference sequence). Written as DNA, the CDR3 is TGTGCCAGTAGTATGGGCAGGGGCTATTACCAAGAGACCCAGTACTTC. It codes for CASSMGRGYYQETQYF.

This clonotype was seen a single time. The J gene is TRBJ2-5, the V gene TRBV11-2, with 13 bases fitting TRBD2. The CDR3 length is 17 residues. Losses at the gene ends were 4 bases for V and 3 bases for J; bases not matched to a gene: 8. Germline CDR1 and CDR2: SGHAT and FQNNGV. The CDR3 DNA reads TGTGCCAGCAGCTCTCATACCGGGACTAGCGGGGAAGAGACCCAGTACTTC. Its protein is CASSSHTGTSGEETQYF.

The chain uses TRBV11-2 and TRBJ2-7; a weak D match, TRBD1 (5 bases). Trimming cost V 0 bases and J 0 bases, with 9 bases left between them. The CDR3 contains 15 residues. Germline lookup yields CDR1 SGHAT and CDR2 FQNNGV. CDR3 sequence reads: CASSLELGHSYEQYF. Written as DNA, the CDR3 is TGTGCCAGCAGCTTAGAGTTGGGGCACTCCTACGAGCAGTACTTC. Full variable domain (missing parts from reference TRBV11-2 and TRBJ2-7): EAGVAQSPRYKIIEKRQSVAFWCNPISGHATLYWYQQILGQGPKLLIQFQNNGVVDDSQLPKDRFSAERLKGVDSTLKIQPAKLEDSAVYLCASSLELGHSYEQYFGPGTRLTVT.

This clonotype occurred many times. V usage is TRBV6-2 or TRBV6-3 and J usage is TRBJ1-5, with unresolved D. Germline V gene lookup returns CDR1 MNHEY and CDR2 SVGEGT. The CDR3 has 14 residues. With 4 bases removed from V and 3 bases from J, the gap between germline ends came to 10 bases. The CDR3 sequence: CASSFVGTNQPQHF. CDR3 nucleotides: TGTGCCAGCAGTTTCGTTGGAACCAATCAGCCCCAGCATTTT.

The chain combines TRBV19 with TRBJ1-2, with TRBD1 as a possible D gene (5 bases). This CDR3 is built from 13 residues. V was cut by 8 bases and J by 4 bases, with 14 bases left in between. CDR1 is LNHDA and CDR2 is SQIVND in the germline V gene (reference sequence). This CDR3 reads CASRQDTAYGYTF. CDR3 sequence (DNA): TGTGCCAGTCGCCAGGACACAGCCTATGGCTACACCTTC.

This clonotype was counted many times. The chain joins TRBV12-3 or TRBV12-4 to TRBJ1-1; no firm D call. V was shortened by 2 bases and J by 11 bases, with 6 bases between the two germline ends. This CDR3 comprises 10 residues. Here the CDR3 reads CASSLTQAFF. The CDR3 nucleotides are TGTGCCAGCAGTTTAACACAGGCTTTCTTT.

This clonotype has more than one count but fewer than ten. In DNA, the CDR3 is TGTGCCAGCAGCCCAAGCGGGAGCAACTACAATGAGCAGTTCTTC. This codes for CASSPSGSNYNEQFF. The chain combines TRBV11-3 with TRBJ2-1, with 8 bases aligning to TRBD2. Germline assignment: CDR1 SGHNT and CDR2 YENEEA. Losses at the gene ends were 5 bases for V and 3 bases for J; bases not matched to a gene: 6. This CDR3 is 15 amino acids long.

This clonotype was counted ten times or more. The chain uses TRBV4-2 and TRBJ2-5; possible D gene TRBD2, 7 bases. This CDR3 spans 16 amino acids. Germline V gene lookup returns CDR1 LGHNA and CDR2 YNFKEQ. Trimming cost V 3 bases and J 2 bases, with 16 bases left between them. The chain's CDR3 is CASSQAGGGRQETQYF. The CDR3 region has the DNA TGTGCCAGCAGCCAGGCTGGGGGGGGCAGACAAGAGACCCAGTACTTC.

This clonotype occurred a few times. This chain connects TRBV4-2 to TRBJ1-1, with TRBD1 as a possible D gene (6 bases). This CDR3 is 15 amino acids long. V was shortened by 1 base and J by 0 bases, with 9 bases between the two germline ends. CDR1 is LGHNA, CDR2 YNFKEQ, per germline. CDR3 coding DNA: TGTGCCAGCAGCCAAGTTTCAGGGGTGAACACTGAAGCTTTCTTT. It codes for CASSQVSGVNTEAFF.

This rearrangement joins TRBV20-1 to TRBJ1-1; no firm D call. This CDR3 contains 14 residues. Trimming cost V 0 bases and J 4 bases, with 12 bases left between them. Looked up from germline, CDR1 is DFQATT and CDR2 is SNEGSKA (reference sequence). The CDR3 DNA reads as TGCAGTGCTAGAGACCCTAGACGGGGCACTGAAGCTTTCTTT. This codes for CSARDPRRGTEAFF.

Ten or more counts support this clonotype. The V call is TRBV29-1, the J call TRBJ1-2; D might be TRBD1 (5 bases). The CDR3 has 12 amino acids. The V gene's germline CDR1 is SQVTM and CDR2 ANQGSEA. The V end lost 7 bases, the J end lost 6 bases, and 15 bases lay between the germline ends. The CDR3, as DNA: TGCAGCGCCCGGTTAGGGGTCGATGGCTACACCTTC. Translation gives CSARLGVDGYTF.

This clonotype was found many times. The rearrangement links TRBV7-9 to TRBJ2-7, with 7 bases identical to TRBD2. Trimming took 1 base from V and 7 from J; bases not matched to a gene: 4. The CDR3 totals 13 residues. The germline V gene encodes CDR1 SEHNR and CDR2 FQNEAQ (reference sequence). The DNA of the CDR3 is TGTGCCAGCAGCTTAGGCGGGGGTGGTGAGCAGTACTTC. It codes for CASSLGGGGEQYF. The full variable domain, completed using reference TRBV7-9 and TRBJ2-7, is DTGVSQNPRHKITKRGQNVTFRCDPISEHNRLYWYRQTLGQGPEFLTYFQNEAQLEKSRLLSDRFSAERPKGSFSTLEIQRTEQGDSAMYLCASSLGGGGEQYFGPGTRLTVT.

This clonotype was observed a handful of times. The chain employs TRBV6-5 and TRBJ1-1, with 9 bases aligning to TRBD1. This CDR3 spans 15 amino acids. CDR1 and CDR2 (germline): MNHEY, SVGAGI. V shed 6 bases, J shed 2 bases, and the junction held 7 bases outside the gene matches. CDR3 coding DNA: TGTGCCAGCAGGGAGACACAGGGGGCAAACACTGAAGCTTTCTTT. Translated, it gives CASRETQGANTEAFF.

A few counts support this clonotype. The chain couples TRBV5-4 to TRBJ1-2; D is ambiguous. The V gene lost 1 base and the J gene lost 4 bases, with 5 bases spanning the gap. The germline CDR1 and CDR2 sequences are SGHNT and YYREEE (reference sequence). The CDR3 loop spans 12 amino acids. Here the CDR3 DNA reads TGTGCCAGCAGCTTGAATGGCTATGGCTACACCTTC. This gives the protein CASSLNGYGYTF.

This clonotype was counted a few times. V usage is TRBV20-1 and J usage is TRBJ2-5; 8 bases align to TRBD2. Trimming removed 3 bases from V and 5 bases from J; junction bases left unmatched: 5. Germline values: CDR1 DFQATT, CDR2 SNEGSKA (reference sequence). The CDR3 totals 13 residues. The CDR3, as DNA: TGCAGTGCTAGCGGGGGGGCCCATGAGACCCAGTACTTC. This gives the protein CSASGGAHETQYF.

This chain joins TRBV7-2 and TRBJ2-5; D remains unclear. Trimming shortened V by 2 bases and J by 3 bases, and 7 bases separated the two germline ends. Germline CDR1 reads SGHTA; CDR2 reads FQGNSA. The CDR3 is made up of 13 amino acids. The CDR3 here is CASSLFREETQYF. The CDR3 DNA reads TGTGCCAGCAGCTTATTTCGGGAAGAGACCCAGTACTTC. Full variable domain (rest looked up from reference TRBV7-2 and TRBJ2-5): GAGVSQSPSNKVTEKGKDVELRCDPISGHTALYWYRQSLGQGLEFLIYFQGNSAPDKSGLPSDRFSAERTGGSVSTLTIQRTQQEDSAVYLCASSLFREETQYFGPGTRLLVL.